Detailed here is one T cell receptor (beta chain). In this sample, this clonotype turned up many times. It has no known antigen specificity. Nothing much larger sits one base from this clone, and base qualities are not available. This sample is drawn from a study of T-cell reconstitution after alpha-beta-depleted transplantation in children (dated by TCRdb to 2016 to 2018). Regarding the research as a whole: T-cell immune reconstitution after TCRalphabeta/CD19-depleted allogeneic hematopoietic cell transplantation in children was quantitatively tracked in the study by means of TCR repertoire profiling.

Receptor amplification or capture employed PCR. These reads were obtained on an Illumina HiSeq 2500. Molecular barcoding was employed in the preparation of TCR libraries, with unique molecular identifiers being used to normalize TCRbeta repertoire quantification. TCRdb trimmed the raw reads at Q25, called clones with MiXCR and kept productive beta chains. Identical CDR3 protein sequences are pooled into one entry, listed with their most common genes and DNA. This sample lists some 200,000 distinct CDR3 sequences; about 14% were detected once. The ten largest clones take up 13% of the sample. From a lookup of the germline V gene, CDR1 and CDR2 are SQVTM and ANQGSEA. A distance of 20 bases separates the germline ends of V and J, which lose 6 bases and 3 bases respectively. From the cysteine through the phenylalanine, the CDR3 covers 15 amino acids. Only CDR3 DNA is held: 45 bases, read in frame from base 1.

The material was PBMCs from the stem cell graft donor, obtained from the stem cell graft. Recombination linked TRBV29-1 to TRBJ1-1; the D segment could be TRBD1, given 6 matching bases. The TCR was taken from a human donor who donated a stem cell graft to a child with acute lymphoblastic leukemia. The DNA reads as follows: TGCAGCGTCAAGCCCCCAGGGGATTTGCACACTGAAGCTTTCTTT. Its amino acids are CSVKPPGDLHTEAFF.